One sample yielded the 30 T cell receptor beta chains listed below, sequenced in a study of blood T cell repertoires in COVID-19 (dated by TCRdb to 2020 to 2022). Library prep was done by the immunoSEQ multiplex PCR assay. TCRdb's version of the immuneACCESS table is confined to in-frame rearrangements and falls short of the full clone set. An unresolved V gene accounts for under half of the shortfall where checked; the remainder is of unknown origin. This sample comprises tens of thousands of clones, approximately 80% of them detected only once. The ten biggest clones cover more than 10% of the sample. Sequencing used peripheral blood. The receptors stem from an elderly man with acute or convalescent COVID-19.

A few counts support this clone. This rearrangement joins TRBV25-1 to TRBJ2-7, with D maybe TRBD2 (5 bases). The CDR3 extends over 15 amino acids. Germline CDR1 and CDR2: MGHDK and SYGVNS. Trimming pared 6 bases from V and 2 bases from J, leaving 17 bases between. CDR3 loop: CASRSGGRGTYEQYF. CDR3 DNA sequence: TGTGCCAGCAGGAGCGGCGGCAGAGGCACCTACGAGCAGTACTTC.

The rearrangement links TRBV27 to TRBJ1-2; 9 bases agree with TRBD1. The V segment lost 6 bases and the J segment 4 bases; nucleotides outside the gene matches: 9. The CDR3 has 15 amino acids. Germline V gives CDR1 MNHEY, CDR2 SMNVEV (reference sequence). In nucleotides, the CDR3 is TGTGCCAGCAGGAGACCGGGACAGGGTAGCTATGGCTACACCTTC. Translating it yields CASRRPGQGSYGYTF.

This clone was detected only a few times. V and J are TRBV28 and TRBJ1-1, with unresolved D. Trimming took 5 bases from V and 4 from J, leaving 11 bases between them. The CDR3 loop spans 13 amino acids. Germline V CDR1 and CDR2: MDHEN, SYDVKM. The CDR3 here is CASSPSRGTEAFF. CDR3 sequence (DNA): TGTGCCAGCAGTCCATCCCGGGGCACTGAAGCTTTCTTT.

This clone occurred once. The chain joins TRBV5-8 to TRBJ2-5; 7 bases line up with TRBD1. The germline V gene has CDR1 SGHTS and CDR2 YDEGEE. The CDR3 totals 13 residues. The J segment lost 10 bases and the V segment lost 3 bases, leaving 9 bases of the junction unmatched. As DNA, the CDR3 is TGTGCCAGCAGCTCGGGACAGTCCAGGGGCCAGTACTTC. Translating it yields CASSSGQSRGQYF.

The chain links TRBV7-9 to TRBJ2-7, with TRBD1 identical over 11 bases. The CDR3 length is 15 residues. CDR1 and CDR2 (germline): SEHNR, FQNEAQ (reference sequence). Trimming at V came to 4 bases and at J to 5 bases, leaving 7 bases not matched to a gene. In nucleotides, the CDR3 is TGTGCCAGCAGCTCCGCCTGGGACAGGGGGAACGAGCAGTACTTC. Translating gives CASSSAWDRGNEQYF.

The chain combines TRBV10-3 with TRBJ1-2; D is undetermined. The germline gives CDR1 ENHRY, CDR2 SYGVKD. The CDR3 totals 12 residues. V lost 7 bases and J 1 base, leaving 7 bases between the germline ends. CDR3 protein: CAITADNYGYTF. In DNA, the CDR3 is TGTGCCATCACTGCGGATAACTATGGCTACACCTTC.

This clone turned up a few times. This chain connects TRBV18 to TRBJ2-7; 8 nucleotides line up with TRBD1. This CDR3 region has 15 residues. V lost 5 bases and J lost 3; bases outside the gene matches: 9. The V gene's germline CDR1 is KGHSH and CDR2 LQKENI. The CDR3 region is CASSSGQGAYYEQYF. The CDR3 DNA reads TGTGCCAGCTCATCCGGGCAGGGGGCTTACTACGAGCAGTACTTC.

Here the CDR3 reads CASSPPPRTVNYGYTF. CDR3 in DNA: TGTGCCAGCTCACCACCGCCTCGGACAGTTAACTATGGCTACACCTTC. This rearrangement joins TRBV18 to TRBJ1-2; weak D call: TRBD1 (6 bases). There are 16 residues in the CDR3. CDR1 is KGHSH, CDR2 LQKENI, per germline. V was pared by 0 bases and J by 1 base, with 12 bases between.

The chain is built from TRBV4-2 and TRBJ1-3, with 9 bases fitting TRBD1. The germline V gene has CDR1 LGHNA and CDR2 YNFKEQ. This CDR3 contains 18 residues. J gave up 1 base and V 1 base, and 8 bases lay outside the gene matches. CDR3 sequence reads: CASSQAGTGTGSGNTIYF. The CDR3 DNA reads TGTGCCAGCAGCCAAGCTGGGACCGGGACAGGGTCTGGAAACACCATATATTTT.

The table lists this clone with a count of one. The chain has TRBV5-1 and TRBJ1-2, with D unclear. The CDR3 is made up of 12 amino acids. Germline loops: CDR1 SGHRS, CDR2 YFSETQ. V lost 6 bases and J lost 6, with 12 bases in between. The CDR3 nucleotides are TGCGCCAGCAAGGTTGGGGAGGATGGCTACACCTTC. Encoded protein: CASKVGEDGYTF.

CDR3 nucleotide sequence: TGTGCCAGCAGTCGGACAGGGACTAACTATGGCTACACCTTC. Translated: CASSRTGTNYGYTF. The chain employs TRBV6-5 and TRBJ1-2, with TRBD1 identical over 8 bases. The trim removed 5 bases at V and 0 bases at J, leaving 2 bases unmatched. The germline CDR1 and CDR2 sequences are MNHEY and SVGAGI. The CDR3 runs to 14 residues.

This sequence joins TRBV5-5 and TRBJ1-1; 9 nucleotides line up with TRBD1. Germline V gene data show CDR1 as SGHKS and CDR2 as YYEKEE (reference sequence). CDR3 length: 15 residues. V gave up 0 bases and J gave up 5 bases; unmatched junction bases: 5. The CDR3 loop is CASSLAGQGRTEAFF. As DNA, the CDR3 is TGTGCCAGCAGCTTGGCTGGACAGGGGAGAACTGAAGCTTTCTTT.

The J gene is TRBJ2-5, the V gene TRBV19; 12 bases fit TRBD1. Germline CDR1 reads LNHDA; CDR2 reads SQIVND (reference sequence). Trimming cost V 2 bases and J 5 bases; bases outside gene matches: 6. The CDR3 length is 16 residues. DNA of the CDR3: TGTGCCAGTAGTATATCCGGGACAGGGGGCAGGGAGACCCAGTACTTC. It codes for CASSISGTGGRETQYF. Drawing the rest from reference TRBV19 and TRBJ2-5, the complete variable domain is DGGITQSPKYLFRKEGQNVTLSCEQNLNHDAMYWYRQDPGQGLRLIYYSQIVNDFQKGDIAEGYSVSREKKESFPLTVTSAQKNPTAFYLCASSISGTGGRETQYFGPGTRLLVL.

The chain links TRBV27 to TRBJ1-5, with 8 bases that match TRBD1. Germline lookup yields CDR1 MNHEY and CDR2 SMNVEV (reference sequence). V lost 5 bases to trimming and J lost 0 bases; unmatched junction nucleotides: 12. The CDR3 spans 18 residues. The CDR3 loop is CASSLTPGTGTSNQPQHF. As DNA, the CDR3 is TGTGCCAGCAGTCTCACCCCCGGGACAGGTACTAGCAATCAGCCCCAGCATTTT.

CDR3 bases: TGTGCCAGCAGCTCACACATAGATGGTAGCTCTGAAGCTTTCTTT. Translated, it gives CASSSHIDGSSEAFF. The V call is TRBV11-3, the J call TRBJ1-1; no definite D call. V was trimmed by 4 bases and J by 6 bases, leaving 18 bases between them. Germline loops: CDR1 SGHNT, CDR2 YENEEA. CDR3 length: 15 residues.

This chain links TRBV7-3 with TRBJ2-7; D uncertain. The CDR3 is 13 residues long. Trimming cost V 2 bases and J 1 base, with 6 bases left between them. Germline V gene sequence: CDR1 SGHTA, CDR2 FQGTGA. The CDR3 DNA follows: TGTGCCAGCAGCTTATTTGCGTCCTACGAGCAGTACTTC. It yields the protein CASSLFASYEQYF.

V and J are TRBV3-1 (or the pseudogene TRBV3-2) and TRBJ1-2; D is perhaps TRBD1 (6 bases). Trimming took 3 bases from V and 0 from J, leaving 11 bases between them. In germline, CDR1 is LGHDT, CDR2 YNNKEL (reference sequence). The CDR3 spans 15 residues. For the CDR3, the DNA is TGTGCCAGCAGCCACAGACAGGACTCTAACTATGGCTACACCTTC. This codes for CASSHRQDSNYGYTF.

The gene calls are TRBV19 and TRBJ1-1; D is unclear. V lost 3 bases, J lost 1 base, and 15 bases lay in between. The CDR3 has 16 residues. From germline, CDR1 is LNHDA and CDR2 SQIVND (reference sequence). The CDR3 DNA reads TGTGCCAGTAGTATGATCTTGAGGATGGGGAACACTGAAGCTTTCTTT. It is translated as CASSMILRMGNTEAFF.

About this clone: The junction does not match germline at one end; this may be a read error. J is TRBJ2-7 and V is TRBV7-7, with D maybe TRBD1 (5 bases). There are 14 residues in the CDR3. The germline gives CDR1 SSHAT, CDR2 FNYEAQ (reference sequence). The CDR3 coding sequence is TGTGCTAGCAGCCCCCGGACGGACACCTACGAGCAGTACTTC. Encoded protein: CASSPRTDTYEQYF.

This clone was detected only a few times. The chain joins TRBV7-9 to TRBJ1-2; D not certain. The length of the CDR3 is 14 residues. V was pared by 0 bases and J by 8 bases, with 13 bases between. Germline loops: CDR1 SEHNR, CDR2 FQNEAQ (reference sequence). The CDR3 loop is CASSLANTMGGYTF. The CDR3 nucleotides are TGTGCCAGCAGCTTAGCGAATACGATGGGCGGCTACACCTTC.

The CDR3 here is CASSFRFNSPLHF. Written as DNA, the CDR3 is TGCGCCAGCAGCTTCAGGTTCAATTCACCCCTCCACTTT. V gene TRBV5-1 combines with J gene TRBJ1-6; D is undetermined. V dropped 2 bases and J dropped 7 bases, with 7 bases sitting between them. The CDR3 has 13 amino acids. Germline CDR1 and CDR2: SGHRS and YFSETQ. Drawing the rest from reference TRBV5-1 and TRBJ1-6, the complete variable domain is KAGVTQTPRYLIKTRGQQVTLSCSPISGHRSVSWYQQTPGQGLQFLFEYFSETQRNKGNFPGRFSGRQFSNSRSEMNVSTLELGDSALYLCASSFRFNSPLHFGNGTRLTVT.

The chain is built from TRBV18 and TRBJ2-6; the match to TRBD1 covers 8 bases. Trimming removed 6 bases from V and 2 bases from J; junction bases left unmatched: 9. In germline, CDR1 is KGHSH, CDR2 LQKENI. The CDR3 length is 17 residues. CDR3 sequence reads: CASSQQGENTGANVLTF. The CDR3 DNA sequence: TGTGCCAGCTCCCAACAGGGGGAGAATACTGGGGCCAACGTCCTGACTTTC.

The chain uses TRBV7-9 and TRBJ1-1; D not resolved. This CDR3 contains 14 residues. From germline, CDR1 is SEHNR and CDR2 FQNEAQ (reference sequence). Trimming removed 5 bases from V and 1 base from J, with 11 bases in between. The CDR3 DNA is TGTGCCAGCAGCGCACTCCCGTCGAACACTGAAGCTTTCTTT. Encoded protein: CASSALPSNTEAFF.

As DNA, the CDR3 is TGCAGCGTTCGACGGGGAGCGGGCGCTGAAGCTTTCTTT. Protein product: CSVRRGAGAEAFF. The chain uses TRBV29-1 and TRBJ1-1; D gene ambiguous. Trimming stripped 5 bases from V and 6 bases from J, with 16 bases between. Germline loops: CDR1 SQVTM, CDR2 ANQGSEA. This CDR3 has 13 amino acids.

CDR3 loop: CASSLTGTYSGNTIYF. For the CDR3, the DNA is TGCGCCAGCAGCTTGACAGGGACCTACTCTGGAAACACCATATATTTT. This chain links TRBV5-1 with TRBJ1-3; D possibly corresponds to TRBD1 (6 bases). Germline V gene lookup returns CDR1 SGHRS and CDR2 YFSETQ. V was shortened by 1 base and J by 0 bases, with 11 bases between the two germline ends. CDR3 length: 16 residues.

This sequence joins TRBV19 and TRBJ2-5, with D perhaps matching TRBD1 (6 bases). V gave up 3 bases and J gave up 4 bases, with 18 bases separating them. The CDR3 runs to 16 residues. In germline, CDR1 is LNHDA, CDR2 SQIVND (reference sequence). CDR3 residues: CASSIGQYPRRETQYF. In DNA form, the CDR3 reads TGTGCCAGTAGTATCGGACAGTATCCCCGGAGAGAGACCCAGTACTTC.

The chain is built from TRBV19 and TRBJ1-1; 7 nucleotides align to TRBD1. The V gene's germline CDR1 is LNHDA and CDR2 SQIVND (reference sequence). The junction had 11 bases not matched to a gene; V was cut back by 10 bases and J by 0 bases. CDR3 size: 15 residues. CDR3 loop: CATLWTGILNTEAFF. CDR3 in DNA: TGTGCCACCTTATGGACAGGAATTTTGAACACTGAAGCTTTCTTT. The entire variable domain, with the rest obtained from reference TRBV19 and TRBJ1-1, is as follows: DGGITQSPKYLFRKEGQNVTLSCEQNLNHDAMYWYRQDPGQGLRLIYYSQIVNDFQKGDIAEGYSVSREKKESFPLTVTSAQKNPTAFYLCATLWTGILNTEAFFGQGTRLTVV.

The gene calls are TRBV5-1 and TRBJ2-3; the D gene is possibly TRBD1 (6 bases). V was cut by 3 bases and J by 4 bases, with 12 bases left in between. CDR3 length: 14 amino acids. Germline V gene sequence: CDR1 SGHRS, CDR2 YFSETQ. The CDR3 is CASSSTGSADTQYF. CDR3 coding DNA: TGCGCCAGCAGCTCTACAGGGTCGGCAGATACGCAGTATTTT.

The chain is built from TRBV5-1 and TRBJ2-3; 10 nucleotides align to TRBD2. V shed 4 bases and J 0 bases; nucleotides not matched to a gene: 8. The CDR3 has 17 amino acids. Per the germline V gene, CDR1 is SGHRS and CDR2 is YFSETQ. The CDR3 sequence: CASSPQPSGGSTDTQYF. The DNA for the CDR3 is TGCGCCAGCAGCCCTCAACCTAGCGGGGGAAGCACAGATACGCAGTATTTT.

The rearrangement links TRBV18 to TRBJ1-5; D is unclear. The V and J ends lost 1 base and 6 bases respectively, with 10 bases between them. In germline, CDR1 is KGHSH, CDR2 LQKENI. CDR3 length: 14 amino acids. The CDR3 loop is CASSPRGSGQPQHF. The CDR3 DNA sequence: TGTGCCAGCTCACCACGTGGGTCGGGTCAGCCCCAGCATTTT.